This is a list of T cell receptor beta chains from one sample in a study of shared clonotypes between healthy human individuals. The table came from immunoSEQ multiplex PCR; TCRdb's copy has only in-frame clones and leaves some out. Of about 110,000 clones detected, approximately 70% appear once; the ten largest clones hold roughly a quarter. The specimen was memory CD8+ T cells sorted from blood. The origin of the receptors is a woman aged 25 to 39 in good health. The conserved cysteine and the conserved F or W are not part of the CDR3 here. The size of a clone is reported for some rows only, either as once, few or many, or as a class for expanded clones.

>TRBV13|-|TRBJ2-1
ASSQTSGRVNEQF
>TRBV28|-|TRBJ2-2
ASRNSYFGELF
>TRBV7-2|few|TRBJ1-2
ASSFIGYGYT
>TRBV7-9|-|TRBJ1-4
ASSLWGEAVEKLF
>TRBV19|-|TRBJ2-2
AGHPGTGPRNTGELF
>TRBV11-3|once|TRBJ2-1
ASSLYFSGGTYNEQF
>TRBV25-1|-|TRBJ1-1
ASSDGGSVTEAF
>TRBV25-1|many|TRBJ2-5
ASSGNRVMETQY
>TRBV9|-|TRBJ1-1
ASSVSWGTEAF
>TRBV28|-|TRBJ2-7
ASSSGLAGSDEQY
>TRBV9|-|TRBJ2-5
ASSPRTSGRETQY
>TRBV5-4|-|TRBJ2-7
ASSPVGGVGYEQY
>TRBV23-1|-|TRBJ2-1
ASRGMTSYNEQF
>TRBV4-1|-|TRBJ2-7
ASSQFSFGDPAAEQY
>TRBV2|-|TRBJ2-3
ASMRGVTDTQY
>TRBV6-1|-|TRBJ2-1
ATGGFYNEQF